This T cell receptor beta chain is drawn from a study of blood T cell repertoires in COVID-19. About the study: Sites in the United States, Italy and Spain provided acute and convalescent COVID-19 samples. The analysed material was cDNA or gDNA that came from T cells, B-cell-depleted T cells, or PBMCs.

Per the study methods: Estimates of nucleated cell counts were drawn from the amplification of reference gene primers. Here immunoSEQ multiplex PCR was the method, and the copy in TCRdb shows in-frame clones only, minus some. V and J calls plus clone size are reproduced from that table; the DNA served to infer D and trimming. Of hundreds of thousands of clones in the sample, 85% were seen once. Germline assignment: CDR1 SGHDT and CDR2 YYEEEE. The CDR3 covers 14 residues. V was pared by 3 bases and J by 4 bases, with 5 bases of the junction left unmatched. Concerning this clone: Distinct nucleotide sequences in the sample also encode this CDR3.

V usage is TRBV5-6 and J usage is TRBJ2-7; 9 positions agree with TRBD1. This TCR came from a woman between 18 and 29 years old with acute or convalescent COVID-19. The sequenced material came from peripheral blood. The CDR3 DNA is TGTGCCAGCAGCTCACCGGGACAGGGTTACGAGCAGTACTTC. This translates into CASSSPGQGYEQYF.